The clone carrying this T cell receptor beta chain occurred many times. What it recognizes is unknown. This entry is derived from a study of CD8 T cells in ankylosing spondylitis. TCRdb called the 5' RACE reads again in MiXCR, with one record for every CDR3 protein. The sample lists 240,000 or so distinct CDR3 sequences; around 10% were seen once. Findings and caveats of the study: A TCR beta motif made of fewer than ten highly homologous variants seemed typical of ankylosing spondylitis blood.

The CDR3 totals 17 residues. Trimming at V came to 4 bases and at J to 1 base, leaving 5 bases not matched to a gene. CDR1 and CDR2 from the germline V gene are MNHEY and SMNVEV (reference sequence). The sequence derives from a male donor with ankylosing spondylitis or in good health (not recorded which). Sequenced material: blood, either unsorted or a sorted T cell fraction (not recorded which). This chain joins TRBV27 and TRBJ2-2; 11 nucleotides line up with TRBD2. Here the CDR3 reads CASSSPGTSGNTGELFF. The CDR3 nucleotides are TGTGCCAGCAGTTCTCCCGGGACTAGCGGGAACACCGGGGAGCTGTTTTTT.